The clone carrying this T cell receptor beta chain was detected many times. Its cognate antigen is unknown. The V and J ends lost 5 bases and 1 base respectively, with 12 bases between them. CDR1 and CDR2 (germline): MDHEN, SYDVKM. CDR3 size: 15 residues. This sample was taken from a study of tumor and adjacent non-tumor tissue in lung cancer. Study context: On average, productive TCRbeta reads reached a few million per sample.

TCRbeta libraries were built with three rounds of nested PCR, modified from ARM-PCR. MiXCR was run by TCRdb on the multiplex PCR reads, yielding one entry per CDR3 protein. Of about 48,000 distinct CDR3 sequences in the sample, around 60% were seen once. No cell sorting was done before RNA was extracted from the tissue. The normal lung tissue was taken more than 3 cm from the tumor edge. Donors were chemotherapy-naive, newly diagnosed lung cancer surgical patients in China, August–late 2014. Overall study findings and caveats: Patients with more diverse tumor TCRs had worse survival.

The clonotype comes from a woman between 65 and 79 years old with non-small cell lung cancer. The material sequenced was distant non-tumor lung tissue. This rearrangement joins TRBV28 to TRBJ1-5; possible D gene TRBD1, 5 bases. Here the CDR3 reads CASSRLEGSNQPQHF. In nucleotides, the CDR3 is TGTGCCAGCAGTCGACTCGAGGGGAGCAATCAGCCCCAGCATTTT.